These 15 T cell receptor beta chains share one sample of origin, sequenced in a study of T cell responses to AZD1222 COVID-19 vaccine. Clones were read by immunoSEQ multiplex PCR, and TCRdb kept only the in-frame ones, dropping some. The data contain tens of thousands of clones, about nine tenths of them seen just once; the ten biggest clones take up 2.5% to 3.5%. The source material was peripheral blood, sampled on day 0 of AZD1222 vaccination. All receptors derive from an adult in good health.

The chain has TRBV6-1 and TRBJ2-1; TRBD1 agrees at 7 bases. There are 17 residues in the CDR3. Germline-derived CDR1 and CDR2 are MNHNS and SASEGT. V was pared by 1 base and J by 5 bases, with 11 bases of the junction left unmatched. The DNA for the CDR3 is TGTGCCAGCAGTGAAGAGGGTAGGGGGCGGACCAACAATGAGCAGTTCTTC. Its protein product is CASSEEGRGRTNNEQFF.

The chain carries TRBV19 and TRBJ1-1, with 7 positions matching TRBD1. The CDR3 has 12 residues. CDR1 LNHDA and CDR2 SQIVND come from the germline V gene (reference sequence). Germline trimming cut 6 bases from V and 5 bases from J; bases unmatched to any gene: 3. CDR3 sequence (DNA): TGTGCCAGTAGGAGGGGGCTAACTGAAGCTTTCTTT. It specifies CASRRGLTEAFF.

V is TRBV24-1 and J is TRBJ2-3, with 8 bases identical to TRBD1. The CDR3 runs to 15 residues. The V segment lost 3 bases and the J segment 2 bases; nucleotides outside the gene matches: 3. CDR1 KGHDR and CDR2 SFDVKD come from the germline V gene. The CDR3 DNA follows: TGTGCCACCAGTGATGCAGGGGGCCTCACAGATACGCAGTATTTT. It encodes CATSDAGGLTDTQYF.

The chain carries TRBV10-1 and TRBJ1-6; unclear D gene. The CDR3 covers 13 residues. The V gene lost 4 bases and the J gene lost 10 bases, with 11 bases spanning the gap. CDR1 and CDR2 from the germline V gene are WNHNN and SYGVQD (reference sequence). CDR3 residues: CASSASHESPLHF. The CDR3 DNA follows: TGCGCCAGCAGTGCGTCACACGAATCACCCCTCCACTTT.

The gene calls are TRBV27 and TRBJ2-1; possible D gene TRBD1, 6 bases. Germline CDR1 is MNHEY and CDR2 is SMNVEV (reference sequence). V was pared by 2 bases and J by 12 bases, with 11 bases between. The CDR3 is 12 amino acids. CDR3 loop: CASSLGGGTQFF. As DNA, the CDR3 is TGTGCCAGCAGTTTAGGTGGGGGCACGCAGTTCTTC.

V usage is TRBV2 and J usage is TRBJ1-1, with D unclear. CDR1 SNHLY and CDR2 FYNNEI come from the germline V gene. Trimming pared 8 bases from V and 0 bases from J, leaving 7 bases between. This CDR3 spans 12 amino acids. The CDR3 region is CASALMNTEAFF. In DNA, the CDR3 is TGTGCCAGCGCCTTGATGAACACTGAAGCTTTCTTT.

V usage is TRBV6-1 and J usage is TRBJ2-5, with a tentative D call TRBD2 (6 bases). The length of the CDR3 is 16 residues. Germline V CDR1 and CDR2: MNHNS, SASEGT. The V end lost 0 bases, the J end lost 5 bases, and 16 bases lay between the germline ends. The CDR3 DNA reads TGTGCCAGCAGTGAAGCGGAGGGTGAGGGCGCTGAGACCCAGTACTTC. Protein sequence: CASSEAEGEGAETQYF.

The chain links TRBV28 to TRBJ1-1; a possible D gene is TRBD1 (6 bases). The CDR3 runs to 16 residues. Germline CDR1 MDHEN, CDR2 SYDVKM. The ends were cut back, 3 bases at V and 6 bases at J, with 20 bases in the middle. CDR3 loop: CASSLGVGRGPSEAFF. CDR3 in DNA: TGTGCCAGCAGTTTGGGTGTAGGCAGGGGCCCCTCTGAAGCTTTCTTT.

The V and J genes are TRBV7-2 and TRBJ2-7, with TRBD1 matching over 7 bases. The CDR3 runs to 17 residues. The germline gives CDR1 SGHTA, CDR2 FQGNSA. V gave up 1 base and J gave up 3 bases; unmatched junction bases: 12. In DNA, the CDR3 is TGTGCCAGCAGCTTAGAGGTTCGGGCAGGGGGATACTACGAGCAGTACTTC. Encoded protein: CASSLEVRAGGYYEQYF.

CDR3 residues: CASSQIQGSTGAFF. The CDR3 region has the DNA TGTGCCAGCAGCCAAATACAGGGGTCGACCGGAGCTTTCTTT. This chain links TRBV28 with TRBJ1-1; TRBD1 agrees at 7 bases. The CDR3 is 14 residues long. V trimming: 6 bases; J trimming: 10 bases; junction bases outside the gene matches: 14. Germline assignment: CDR1 MDHEN and CDR2 SYDVKM. Filled out from reference TRBV28 and TRBJ1-1, the complete variable domain reads DVKVTQSSRYLVKRTGEKVFLECVQDMDHENMFWYRQDPGLGLRLIYFSYDVKMKEKGDIPEGYSVSREKKERFSLILESASTNQTSMYLCASSQIQGSTGAFFGQGTRLTVV.

The rearrangement joins TRBV30 to TRBJ1-5, with D perhaps matching TRBD1 (5 bases). Germline V gene data show CDR1 as GTSNPN and CDR2 as SVGIG (reference sequence). V dropped 2 bases and J dropped 5 bases, with 10 bases sitting between them. The CDR3 runs 13 residues. The CDR3 coding sequence is TGTGCCTGGAGTTTGGAAGGGGATCAGCCCCAGCATTTT. Residues: CAWSLEGDQPQHF.

This sequence joins TRBV9 and TRBJ1-3, with 8 nucleotides matching TRBD1. Trimming at V came to 2 bases and at J to 1 base, leaving 8 bases not matched to a gene. The germline V gene has CDR1 SGDLS and CDR2 YYNGEE. This CDR3 has 17 residues. CDR3 loop: CASSVQGAQASGNTIYF. In DNA form, the CDR3 reads TGTGCCAGCAGCGTTCAGGGGGCGCAGGCTTCTGGAAACACCATATATTTT.

The rearrangement joins TRBV5-1 to TRBJ2-7, with D uncertain. The length of the CDR3 is 12 residues. In germline, CDR1 is SGHRS, CDR2 YFSETQ. Between the trimmed V and J ends, which lost 0 bases and 5 bases, there was a span of 6 bases. The CDR3: CASSLVPHEQYF. For the CDR3, the DNA is TGCGCCAGCAGCTTGGTTCCTCACGAGCAGTACTTC.

The chain combines TRBV18 with TRBJ1-5; D remains unclear. The V end lost 2 bases, the J end lost 4 bases, and 6 bases lay between the germline ends. Germline V gene lookup returns CDR1 KGHSH and CDR2 LQKENI. The CDR3 totals 13 residues. The CDR3 nucleotides read TGTGCCAGCTCACCAGGCCTTAATCAGCCCCAGCATTTT. This sequence encodes CASSPGLNQPQHF.

The genes are TRBV7-9 and TRBJ2-2, with 7 nucleotides matching TRBD1. Germline V CDR1 and CDR2: SEHNR, FQNEAQ (reference sequence). This CDR3 spans 14 amino acids. The V segment lost 4 bases and the J segment 4 bases; nucleotides outside the gene matches: 3. CDR3 sequence: CASSSTGPTGELFF. In DNA, the CDR3 is TGTGCCAGCAGCTCGACAGGGCCCACCGGGGAGCTGTTTTTT.